These 19 T cell receptor beta chains were sequenced from one sample in a study of cytomegalovirus exposure and HLA in healthy donors. PCR amplification relied on 60 Vbeta primers (plus 13 Jbeta primers). Clones were read by immunoSEQ multiplex PCR, and TCRdb kept only the in-frame ones, dropping some. The sample contains about 82,000 clones, around three fifths of which appear only once. Material for sequencing was PBMCs. The receptor source for this set is a woman between 35 and 50 years old in good health and CMV-seropositive.

V is TRBV27 and J is TRBJ1-2; 9 nucleotides agree with TRBD1. The CDR3 extends over 14 amino acids. Germline CDR1 and CDR2: MNHEY and SMNVEV (reference sequence). The V gene end was trimmed by 4 bases and the J gene end by 7 bases; junction bases not matched to a gene: 7. The DNA for the CDR3 is TGTGCCAGCAGTTGGGGAGGGACAGGGCTTGGCTACACCTTC. Its protein product is CASSWGGTGLGYTF.

The V call is TRBV30, the J call TRBJ1-1, with D possibly being TRBD1 (5 bases). The CDR3 is made up of 14 amino acids. Germline loops: CDR1 GTSNPN, CDR2 SVGIG (reference sequence). Trimming took off 4 bases at V and 7 bases at J, with 19 bases between the two ends. CDR3 sequence reads: CAWTFGGNSVEAFF. CDR3 bases: TGTGCCTGGACCTTTGGGGGGAACAGTGTTGAAGCTTTCTTT.

The chain carries TRBV5-1 and TRBJ2-3, with D perhaps TRBD2 (6 bases). This CDR3 has 17 residues. The germline gives CDR1 SGHRS, CDR2 YFSETQ. Trimming shortened V by 0 bases and J by 1 base, and 15 bases separated the two germline ends. This CDR3 reads CASSLVGTGSGTDTQYF. The CDR3 DNA sequence: TGCGCCAGCAGCTTGGTAGGGACTGGCTCCGGCACAGATACGCAGTATTTT.

The chain couples TRBV28 to TRBJ2-3; 9 positions agree with TRBD2. Trimming removed 4 bases from V and 8 bases from J; junction bases left unmatched: 10. Germline V gives CDR1 MDHEN, CDR2 SYDVKM. CDR3 length: 15 residues. This chain's CDR3 is CASSSRLAAAFTQYF. CDR3 nucleotide sequence: TGTGCCAGCAGTTCCAGACTAGCGGCAGCCTTTACGCAGTATTTT. Together with reference TRBV28 and TRBJ2-3, the CDR3 gives the full variable domain: DVKVTQSSRYLVKRTGEKVFLECVQDMDHENMFWYRQDPGLGLRLIYFSYDVKMKEKGDIPEGYSVSREKKERFSLILESASTNQTSMYLCASSSRLAAAFTQYFGPGTRLTVL.

This clone came up once. The chain recombines TRBV5-4 with TRBJ2-1; 11 bases match TRBD2. The CDR3 sequence is 15 residues long. Trimming cost V 0 bases and J 8 bases; bases outside gene matches: 4. CDR1 is SGHNT, CDR2 YYREEE, per germline (reference sequence). The chain's CDR3 is CASSLATSGNDEQFF. DNA for the CDR3: TGTGCCAGCAGCTTGGCGACTAGCGGGAACGATGAGCAGTTCTTC.

The gene calls are TRBV7-6 and TRBJ1-1, with D unresolved. Between the trimmed V and J ends, which lost 3 bases and 2 bases, there was a span of 7 bases. The length of the CDR3 is 13 residues. Germline V lookup: CDR1 SGHVS, CDR2 FNYEAQ. DNA of the CDR3: TGTGCCAGCAGCTTTGGCAGTAACACTGAAGCTTTCTTT. Protein sequence: CASSFGSNTEAFF.

CDR3 DNA: TGTGCCAGCAGCCCGACCACAGGGATCAATCAGCCCCAGCATTTT. This encodes CASSPTTGINQPQHF. The genes are TRBV5-8 and TRBJ1-5; TRBD1 might be the D (6 bases). The germline gives CDR1 SGHTS, CDR2 YDEGEE. V lost 4 bases and J 3 bases, leaving 14 bases between the germline ends. The CDR3 runs 15 residues.

This chain joins TRBV28 and TRBJ1-4, with no clear D. From germline, CDR1 is MDHEN and CDR2 SYDVKM. The CDR3 length is 17 residues. The germline V and J ends were trimmed by 2 bases and 0 bases, with 13 bases remaining between them. CDR3 DNA sequence: TGTGCCAGCAGTTTAGTCCCTGACTCTGCAACTAATGAAAAACTGTTTTTT. This translates into CASSLVPDSATNEKLFF.

This clone has only one observation. The chain is built from TRBV28 and TRBJ2-7; no clear D. The germline gives CDR1 MDHEN, CDR2 SYDVKM. The CDR3 runs to 12 residues. Between the trimmed V and J ends, which lost 5 bases and 1 base, there was a span of 6 bases. CDR3 region: CASSVLSYEQYF. The DNA of the CDR3 is TGTGCCAGCAGTGTCCTGTCCTACGAGCAGTACTTC.

This clone was seen a handful of times. The genes are TRBV28 and TRBJ2-2; 8 bases are shared with TRBD1. Germline CDR1 reads MDHEN; CDR2 reads SYDVKM. This CDR3 is built from 17 residues. Trimming took 6 bases from V and 0 from J; bases not matched to a gene: 9. CDR3 region: CASRGESDRANTGELFF. The CDR3 region has the DNA TGTGCCAGCAGGGGAGAGTCGGACAGGGCGAACACCGGGGAGCTGTTTTTT.

This chain links TRBV7-2 with TRBJ2-7; 8 nucleotides align to TRBD2. This CDR3 spans 15 amino acids. Per the germline V gene, CDR1 is SGHTA and CDR2 is FQGNSA. J gave up 4 bases and V 0 bases, and 5 bases lay outside the gene matches. CDR3 region: CASSLAPVAGYEQYF. In DNA form, the CDR3 reads TGTGCCAGCAGCTTAGCCCCAGTAGCGGGATACGAGCAGTACTTC.

This clone is a singleton in its sample. This rearrangement joins TRBV7-9 to TRBJ1-1; D is uncertain. Trimming took 3 bases from V and 3 from J, leaving 8 bases between them. The CDR3 spans 13 residues. The germline CDR1 and CDR2 sequences are SEHNR and FQNEAQ (reference sequence). This chain's CDR3 is CASSFEEDTEAFF. The CDR3, as DNA: TGTGCCAGCAGCTTCGAGGAAGACACTGAAGCTTTCTTT.

J is TRBJ2-2 and V is TRBV4-1; no reliable D call. V was trimmed by 4 bases and J by 5 bases, leaving 8 bases between them. CDR1 MGHRA and CDR2 YSYEKL come from the germline V gene. The CDR3 is 13 residues long. The CDR3 nucleotides read TGCGCCAGCAGCCGGCAAGAAACCGGGGAGCTGTTTTTT. Amino acid sequence: CASSRQETGELFF.

The V and J genes are TRBV28 and TRBJ2-3; TRBD2 aligns across 7 bases. The CDR3 has 16 residues. Germline CDR1 and CDR2: MDHEN and SYDVKM. Trimming at V came to 3 bases and at J to 2 bases, leaving 8 bases not matched to a gene. CDR3 loop: CASSFLLAASTDTQYF. As DNA, the CDR3 is TGTGCCAGCAGTTTTCTGCTAGCGGCATCCACAGATACGCAGTATTTT.

The CDR3 coding sequence is TGTGCCAGCAGTGAAGCGGGAGGCCCGAACACCGGGGAGCTGTTTTTT. Protein sequence: CASSEAGGPNTGELFF. V usage is TRBV6-1 and J usage is TRBJ2-2; TRBD2 might be the D (6 bases). CDR3 length: 16 residues. V lost 0 bases and J 0 bases, leaving 8 bases between the germline ends. In germline, CDR1 is MNHNS, CDR2 SASEGT.

In this sample, this clone turned up a few times. The CDR3 spells CASSPGGSVREKLFF. The CDR3 bases are TGTGCCAGCAGTCCAGGAGGGTCGGTGAGAGAAAAACTGTTTTTT. The chain links TRBV28 to TRBJ1-4; D call uncertain. The V gene lost 5 bases and the J gene lost 8 bases, with 18 bases spanning the gap. The CDR3 runs 15 residues. Germline lookup yields CDR1 MDHEN and CDR2 SYDVKM.

The genes are TRBV4-1 and TRBJ1-1; tentatively, D is TRBD1 (6 bases). V lost 1 base, J lost 5 bases, and 17 bases lay in between. The CDR3 consists of 16 residues. CDR1 is MGHRA, CDR2 YSYEKL, per germline. The CDR3 protein is CASSQAPRGGATEAFF. The CDR3 DNA sequence: TGCGCCAGCAGCCAAGCTCCGCGGGGGGGCGCGACTGAAGCTTTCTTT.

The rearrangement links TRBV29-1 to TRBJ1-5; no firm D call. The V end was cut by 6 bases, the J end by 3 bases, with 15 bases between. The CDR3 covers 14 residues. Germline V CDR1 and CDR2: SQVTM, ANQGSEA. The CDR3, as DNA: TGCAGCGTCGCCACAGAGGGCCTCAATCAGCCCCAGCATTTT. It is translated as CSVATEGLNQPQHF.

The chain has TRBV5-1 and TRBJ1-2; D remains unclear. From germline, CDR1 is SGHRS and CDR2 YFSETQ. The CDR3 length is 15 residues. V was cut by 0 bases and J by 3 bases, with 12 bases left in between. The CDR3 here is CASSLESQAHYGYTF. CDR3 coding DNA: TGCGCCAGCAGCTTGGAAAGCCAGGCCCACTATGGCTACACCTTC.